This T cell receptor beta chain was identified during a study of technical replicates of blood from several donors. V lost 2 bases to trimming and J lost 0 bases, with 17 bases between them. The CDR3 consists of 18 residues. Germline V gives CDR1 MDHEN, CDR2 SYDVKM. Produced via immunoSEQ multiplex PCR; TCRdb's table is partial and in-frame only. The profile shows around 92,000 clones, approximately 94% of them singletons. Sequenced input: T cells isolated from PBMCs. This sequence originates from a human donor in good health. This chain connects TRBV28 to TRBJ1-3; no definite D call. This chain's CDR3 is CASSLVVVGLFSGNTIYF. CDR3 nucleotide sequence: TGTGCCAGCAGTTTAGTCGTCGTCGGACTGTTCTCTGGAAACACCATATATTTT.